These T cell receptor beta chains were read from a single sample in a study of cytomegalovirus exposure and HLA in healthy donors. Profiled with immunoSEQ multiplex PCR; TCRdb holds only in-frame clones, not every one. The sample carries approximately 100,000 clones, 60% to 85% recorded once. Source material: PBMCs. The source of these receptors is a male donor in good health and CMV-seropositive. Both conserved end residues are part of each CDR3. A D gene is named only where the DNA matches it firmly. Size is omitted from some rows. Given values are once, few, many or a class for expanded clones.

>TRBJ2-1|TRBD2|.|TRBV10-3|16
TGTGCCATCAGTGAGTCGAGGCGCGGGAGGTCTGATGAGCAGTTCTTC
CAISESRRGRSDEQFF
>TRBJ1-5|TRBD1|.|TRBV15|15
TGTGCCACCAGCAGGGAACAGGGGGCCCATCAGCCCCAGCATTTT
CATSREQGAHQPQHF
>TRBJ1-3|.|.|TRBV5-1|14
TGCGCCAGCAGCTCAACAGGGCTTGGAAACACCATATATTTT
CASSSTGLGNTIYF
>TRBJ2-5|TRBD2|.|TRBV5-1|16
TGCGCCAGCAGCCCAGGGGGACTAGCGGGGCAAGAGACCCAGTACTTC
CASSPGGLAGQETQYF
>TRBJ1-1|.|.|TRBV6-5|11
TGTGCCAGCAGAGCCTTTGGTGAAGCTTTCTTT
CASRAFGEAFF
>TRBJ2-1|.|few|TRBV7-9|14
TGTGCCAGCAGCTTAACTAGCTCCTACAATGAGCAGTTCTTC
CASSLTSSYNEQFF
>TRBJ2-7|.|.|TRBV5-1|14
TGCGCCAGCAGCCCTTACAGCGACGGGAACGAGCAGTACTTC
CASSPYSDGNEQYF
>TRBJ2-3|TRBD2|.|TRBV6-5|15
TGTGCCAGCAGTTTTGGCGGGGGATACACAGATACGCAGTATTTT
CASSFGGGYTDTQYF
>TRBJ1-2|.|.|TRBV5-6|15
TGTGCCAGCAGCGCGACAGAAAGGTCGTACTATGGCTACACCTTC
CASSATERSYYGYTF
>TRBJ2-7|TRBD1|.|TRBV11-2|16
TGTGCCAGCAGCTTTTCCCAAGGGACAGTCTCCTACGAGCAGTACTTC
CASSFSQGTVSYEQYF
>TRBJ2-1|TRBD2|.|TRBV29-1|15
TGCAGCGTTGAAGAGGGTAGCGGGAGGGGAAATGAGCAGTTCTTC
CSVEEGSGRGNEQFF
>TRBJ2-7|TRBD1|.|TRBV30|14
TGTGCCTGGAGCGACGGGACAGGGGCTCGCGAGCAGTACTTC
CAWSDGTGAREQYF
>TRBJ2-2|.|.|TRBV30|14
TGTGCCTGGAAGGGCGGGCCGGTCGGCGGGGAGCTGTTTTTT
CAWKGGPVGGELFF
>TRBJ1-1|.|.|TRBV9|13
TGTGCCAGCAGCCCGCGGAGGAACACTGAAGCTTTCTTT
CASSPRRNTEAFF
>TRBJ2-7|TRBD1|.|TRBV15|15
TGTGCCACCAGCAGAGATCAGGGGGTCACCTACGAGCAGTACTTC
CATSRDQGVTYEQYF
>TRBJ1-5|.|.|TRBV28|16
TGTGCCAGCAGTTACGGGAGGCGGGGGGGCAATCAGCCCCAGCATTTT
CASSYGRRGGNQPQHF
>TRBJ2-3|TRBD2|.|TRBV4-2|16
TGTGCCAGCAAGGCCGCGGCGGGAGGGCGGTCAGATACGCAGTATTTT
CASKAAAGGRSDTQYF
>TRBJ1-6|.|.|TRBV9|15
TGTGCCAGCAGCGTAGAAGGACACGACGGTTCACCCCTCCACTTT
CASSVEGHDGSPLHF
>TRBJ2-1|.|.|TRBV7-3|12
TGTGCCAGCAGCTCCCTACGAGGTGAGCAGTTCTTC
CASSSLRGEQFF
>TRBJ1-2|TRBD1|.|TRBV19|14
TGTGCCAGTAGGGCCACACAGGGGACTAGAGGCTACACCTTC
CASRATQGTRGYTF
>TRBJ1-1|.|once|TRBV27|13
TGTGCCAGCGGGCCGAGGGCGGGATGGGAAGCTTTCTTT
CASGPRAGWEAFF
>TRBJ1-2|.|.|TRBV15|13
TGTGCCACCAGCAGAGCAGGGGATCGGGGCTACACCTTC
CATSRAGDRGYTF
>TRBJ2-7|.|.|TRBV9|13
TGTGCCAGCAGCTCAGGCGTTACCTACGAGCAGTACTTC
CASSSGVTYEQYF
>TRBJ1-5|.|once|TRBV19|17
TGTGCCAGTAGTATCGGAGGCGGGTGGCCGGGCAATCAGCCCCAGCATTTT
CASSIGGGWPGNQPQHF
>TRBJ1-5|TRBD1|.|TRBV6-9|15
TGTGCCAGCAGAGCGCAGGGGGCGAGCAATCAGCCCCAGAATTTT
CASRAQGASNQPQNF
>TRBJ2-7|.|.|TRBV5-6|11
TGTGCCAGCAGCTTGTACAACGAGCAGTACTTC
CASSLYNEQYF
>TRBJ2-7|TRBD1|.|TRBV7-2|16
TGTGCCAGCAGCCCCCGGCCGGGACAGGGTTCCTACGAGCAGTACTTC
CASSPRPGQGSYEQYF
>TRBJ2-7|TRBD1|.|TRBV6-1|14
TGTGCCAGCAGCCTTGAGATGACAGGGCGCGAGCAGTACTTC
CASSLEMTGREQYF
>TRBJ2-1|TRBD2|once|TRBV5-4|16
TGTGCCAGCAGCTTGGTTCGTGCGGGGGGGTACAATGAGCAGTTCTTC
CASSLVRAGGYNEQFF
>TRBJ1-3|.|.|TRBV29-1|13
TGCAGCGTGGCGACAGGAATTGGAAACACCATATATTTT
CSVATGIGNTIYF
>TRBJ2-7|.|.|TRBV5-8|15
TGTGCCAGCAGCGGTTACCGGGACAACTCCTACGAGCAGTACTTC
CASSGYRDNSYEQYF
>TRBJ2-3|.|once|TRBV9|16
TGTGCCAGCAGCGTAGATTTAGCGCCAGGCACAGATACGCAGTATTTT
CASSVDLAPGTDTQYF
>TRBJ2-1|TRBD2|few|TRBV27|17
TGTGCCAGCAGTCCCCAGGGGGGAGCGGGAGGAAGGAATGAGCAGTTCTTC
CASSPQGGAGGRNEQFF
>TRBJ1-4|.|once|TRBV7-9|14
TGTGCCAGCAGCCTAGGGAGGGGTAATGAAAAACTGTTTTTT
CASSLGRGNEKLFF
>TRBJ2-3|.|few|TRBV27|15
TGTGCCAGCAGTTTTACGGAGGGCAGGGCAGATACGCAGTATTTT
CASSFTEGRADTQYF
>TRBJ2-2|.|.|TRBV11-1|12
TGTGCCAGCATGTCCCAGGGTCGGAGGCTGTTTTTT
CASMSQGRRLFF
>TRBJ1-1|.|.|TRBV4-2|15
TGTGCCAGCAGCCAAGTAAGGGGGTTTTACACTGAAGCTTTCTTT
CASSQVRGFYTEAFF
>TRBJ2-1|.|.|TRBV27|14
TGTGCCAGCAGATCCGGGGGTACTTACAATGAGCAGTTCTTC
CASRSGGTYNEQFF
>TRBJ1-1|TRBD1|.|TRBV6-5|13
TGTGCCAGCAGCGAAATCAGGACAGGGAAAGCTTTCTTT
CASSEIRTGKAFF
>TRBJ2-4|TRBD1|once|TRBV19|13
TGTGCCAGTGCACAGGGGATCAAAAACATTCAGTACTTC
CASAQGIKNIQYF
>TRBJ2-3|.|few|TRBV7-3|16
TGTGCCAGCAGCCCGGGGGACGGACTGAGCACAGATACGCAGTATTTT
CASSPGDGLSTDTQYF
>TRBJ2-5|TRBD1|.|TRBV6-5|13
TGTGCCAGCAGGAGCAGGGGGCCAGAGACCCAGTACTTC
CASRSRGPETQYF
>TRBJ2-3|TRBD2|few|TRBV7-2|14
TGTGCCAGCAGCTTAGGAGCGGGAACAGATACGCAGTATTTT
CASSLGAGTDTQYF
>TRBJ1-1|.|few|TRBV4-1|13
TGCGCCAGCAGCCAGTCCCCCCCCCTTCAAGCTTTCTTT
CASSQSPPLQAFF
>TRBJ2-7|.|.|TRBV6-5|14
TGTGCCAGCACGAATAAAGGCGGGTCCTACGAGCAGTACTTC
CASTNKGGSYEQYF